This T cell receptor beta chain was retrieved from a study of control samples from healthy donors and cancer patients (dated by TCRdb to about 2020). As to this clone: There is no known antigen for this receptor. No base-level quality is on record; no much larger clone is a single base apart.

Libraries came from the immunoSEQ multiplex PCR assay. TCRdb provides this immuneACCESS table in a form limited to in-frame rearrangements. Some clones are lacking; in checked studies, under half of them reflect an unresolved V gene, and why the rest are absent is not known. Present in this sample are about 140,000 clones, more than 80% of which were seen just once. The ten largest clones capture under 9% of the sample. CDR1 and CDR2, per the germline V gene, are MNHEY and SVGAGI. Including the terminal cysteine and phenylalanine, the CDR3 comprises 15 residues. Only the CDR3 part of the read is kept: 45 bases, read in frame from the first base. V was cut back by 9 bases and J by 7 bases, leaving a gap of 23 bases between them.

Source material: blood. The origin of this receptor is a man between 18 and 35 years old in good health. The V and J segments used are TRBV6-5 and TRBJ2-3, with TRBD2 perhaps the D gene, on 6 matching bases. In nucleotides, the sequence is TGTGCCAGTTGTAAGGGCGGGGTCGAGCGATATACGCAGTATTTT. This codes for CASCKGGVERYTQYF.